This entry lists 10 T cell receptor beta chains sequenced from one sample in a study of shared clonotypes between healthy human individuals. The assay was immunoSEQ multiplex PCR, and TCRdb's table has in-frame clones only and misses some. The data hold 400,000 to 600,000 clones, with approximately 79% observed a single time. The sequenced material came from PBMCs. These receptors came from a woman in her forties in good health. Some clones in this sample may be carry-over from other donors' samples.

This clone appeared a few times. The V call is TRBV5-1, the J call TRBJ2-3; D unclear. Germline-derived CDR1 and CDR2 are SGHRS and YFSETQ. The CDR3 contains 14 residues. V lost 0 bases, J lost 1 base, and 6 bases lay in between. The CDR3 region is CASSLGKRTDTQYF. In nucleotides, the CDR3 is TGCGCCAGCAGCTTGGGCAAGCGCACAGATACGCAGTATTTT.

The chain is built from TRBV4-1 and TRBJ1-2, with 10 bases matching TRBD1. The V gene end was trimmed by 1 base and the J gene end by 6 bases; junction bases not matched to a gene: 11. This CDR3 has 17 amino acids. Germline loops: CDR1 MGHRA, CDR2 YSYEKL. The CDR3 loop reads CASSQAPRTGGFDGYTF. In DNA, the CDR3 is TGCGCCAGCAGCCAAGCACCCAGGACAGGGGGTTTCGATGGCTACACCTTC.

This clone was seen ten or more times. The chain employs TRBV30 and TRBJ1-1; no reliable D call. From germline, CDR1 is GTSNPN and CDR2 SVGIG (reference sequence). The CDR3 totals 14 residues. V lost 2 bases to trimming and J lost 4 bases, with 14 bases between them. The CDR3 coding sequence is TGTGCCTGGAGTATCTCGGACGGCGGCACTGAAGCTTTCTTT. Its protein product is CAWSISDGGTEAFF.

This clone was seen only once. V is TRBV18 and J is TRBJ2-3; the match to TRBD1 covers 10 bases. This CDR3 is built from 15 residues. V trimming: 6 bases; J trimming: 0 bases; junction bases outside the gene matches: 3. CDR1 and CDR2 (germline): KGHSH, LQKENI. The CDR3 loop reads CASSPDRGSTDTQYF. The CDR3 coding sequence is TGTGCCAGCTCCCCGGACAGGGGGAGCACAGATACGCAGTATTTT.

V usage is TRBV6-1 and J usage is TRBJ2-6; the D gene is possibly TRBD1 (6 bases). The V and J ends lost 4 bases and 10 bases respectively, with 14 bases between them. Germline V CDR1 and CDR2: MNHNS, SASEGT. This CDR3 is built from 14 residues. CDR3 sequence reads: CASSGPTGANVLTF. The CDR3 nucleotides read TGTGCCAGCAGTGGACCGACAGGCGCTAACGTCCTGACTTTC.

This clone was found many times. The rearrangement links TRBV6-1 to TRBJ2-5; TRBD1 matches 9 bases. The J call may be wrong; the DNA end is better matched by TRBJ2-7. This CDR3 has 14 amino acids. The germline CDR1 and CDR2 sequences are MNHNS and SASEGT. The CDR3 DNA reads TGTGCCAGCAGTCCGACAGGGGGGCTCTACGAGCAGTACTTC. Protein product: CASSPTGGLYEQYF.

V is TRBV6-1 and J is TRBJ1-6, with 9 bases that match TRBD1. This CDR3 is built from 14 residues. The V segment lost 6 bases and the J segment 7 bases; nucleotides outside the gene matches: 4. From germline, CDR1 is MNHNS and CDR2 SASEGT. For the CDR3, the DNA is TGTGCCAGCAGCGGACAGGGGAGAAATTCACCCCTCCACTTT. Amino acids: CASSGQGRNSPLHF.

The gene calls are TRBV5-4 and TRBJ2-3; 13 positions match TRBD2. CDR3 size: 17 residues. In germline, CDR1 is SGHNT, CDR2 YYREEE (reference sequence). Trimming at V came to 4 bases and at J to 6 bases, leaving 11 bases not matched to a gene. The CDR3 loop is CASSPGTSGMISDTQYF. In DNA form, the CDR3 reads TGTGCCAGCAGCCCCGGGACTAGCGGGATGATTTCGGATACGCAGTATTTT.

This chain links TRBV19 with TRBJ2-1; maybe TRBD2 (5 bases). This CDR3 comprises 16 residues. The V and J ends lost 5 bases and 5 bases respectively, with 19 bases between them. CDR1 is LNHDA and CDR2 is SQIVND in the germline V gene (reference sequence). The CDR3 loop reads CASSPRTRTGDNEQFF. The CDR3 DNA reads TGTGCCAGTAGTCCCCGGACCCGGACCGGGGACAATGAGCAGTTCTTC.

The rearrangement uses TRBV7-6 and TRBJ1-1; the D is unclear. There are 13 residues in the CDR3. The germline V gene has CDR1 SGHVS and CDR2 FNYEAQ. Trimming left V 5 bases short and J 10 bases short, with 17 bases between. The CDR3 region has the DNA TGTGCCAGCAGCGAGACACCGACTGAGGGAGCTTTCTTT. Protein sequence: CASSETPTEGAFF.